The TCR beta chain described here comes from a study of blood T cell repertoires in COVID-19. About the research overall: COVID-19 samples, acute and convalescent, were from the United States, Italy and Spain. In each case, the material was cDNA or gDNA derived from T cells, B-cell-depleted T cells, or PBMCs.

Trimming took 4 bases from V and 4 from J; bases not matched to a gene: 2. Germline CDR1 reads SGHTA; CDR2 reads FQGTGA. The CDR3 has 15 amino acids. Clones were sequenced by immunoSEQ multiplex PCR, and TCRdb holds only the in-frame ones, with some missing. The sample consists of 250,000 or so clones, approximately 86% of them appearing once. The receptor's source is a man aged 35-49 years with active or convalescent COVID-19. This rearrangement joins TRBV7-3 to TRBJ2-3, with 13 bases that match TRBD2. What was sequenced was peripheral blood. This CDR3 reads CASSWTSGGSDTQYF. CDR3 bases: TGTGCCAGCAGCTGGACTAGCGGGGGATCAGATACGCAGTATTTT.